This T cell receptor (beta chain) was captured in a study of blood T cells in healthy people across ages. Alongside a J-beta primer mix, a sample-barcoded 5' primer served in a second PCR lasting 7 to 11 cycles. TCRdb re-called the 5' RACE reads with MiXCR, one entry per CDR3 protein. The sample yields roughly 700,000 distinct CDR3 sequences, roughly 25% seen once. These data were also reused for a study on T cells of mothers and their children. From that paper: Across the analysis, no persistent microchimeric T cell clones were detected.

Sequencing was performed on blood. This clonotype was sampled from a boy aged 10-17 years in good health.

The CDR3 sequence: CASSYRHEYSTGANVLTF. DNA of the CDR3: TGTGCCAGCAGTTACAGGCATGAGTACAGCACTGGGGCCAACGTCCTGACTTTC. This chain uses TRBV6-5 with TRBJ2-6, with D unresolved. The length of the CDR3 is 18 residues. V was cut by 2 bases and J by 2 bases, with 16 bases left in between. Germline CDR1 MNHEY, CDR2 SVGAGI.